Below are 27 T cell receptor beta chains sequenced from a single sample in a study of blood T cell repertoires in COVID-19. Using immunoSEQ multiplex PCR, the repertoire was profiled, and TCRdb retains in-frame clones only, with some absent. The data show hundreds of thousands of clones, with around four fifths seen just once and about 8.9% held by the top ten. The sequencing sample was made of peripheral blood. These receptors were collected from a woman in her fifties or sixties with acute or convalescent COVID-19.

The J gene is TRBJ2-1, the V gene TRBV28; 9 nucleotides align to TRBD2. The germline gives CDR1 MDHEN, CDR2 SYDVKM. This CDR3 has 17 residues. V was clipped by 4 bases and J by 3 bases; unmatched bases: 10. The CDR3 DNA sequence: TGTGCCAGCAGTTCCATCCGGTTAGCGGGAGTCTACAATGAGCAGTTCTTC. This codes for CASSSIRLAGVYNEQFF.

The chain recombines TRBV6-5 with TRBJ2-2; D uncertain. The CDR3 runs 15 residues. CDR1 and CDR2 from the germline V gene are MNHEY and SVGAGI. Deletions cut 2 bases from V and 2 bases from J, with 9 bases between. CDR3: CASSYVAGNTGELFF. For the CDR3, the DNA is TGTGCCAGCAGTTACGTGGCAGGAAACACCGGGGAGCTGTTTTTT.

The chain couples TRBV24-1 to TRBJ1-2; D not certain. V was trimmed by 5 bases and J by 5 bases, leaving 5 bases between them. CDR1 KGHDR and CDR2 SFDVKD come from the germline V gene. The CDR3 sequence is 11 residues long. The CDR3 is CATSAGYGYTF. The CDR3 region has the DNA TGTGCCACCAGTGCGGGGTATGGCTACACCTTC.

This rearrangement joins TRBV4-2 to TRBJ2-7; a weak D match, TRBD2 (6 bases). The V gene's germline CDR1 is LGHNA and CDR2 YNFKEQ. This CDR3 is 16 amino acids long. Trimming shortened V by 0 bases and J by 0 bases, and 12 bases separated the two germline ends. DNA of the CDR3: TGTGCCAGCAGCCAAGATTGGGGGGAGAGCTCCTACGAGCAGTACTTC. The encoded protein is CASSQDWGESSYEQYF.

The rearrangement links TRBV24-1 to TRBJ2-3; maybe TRBD2 (6 bases). Germline CDR1 reads KGHDR; CDR2 reads SFDVKD. Trimming cost V 5 bases and J 0 bases, with 20 bases left between them. The CDR3 is 18 amino acids. CDR3 coding DNA: TGTGCCACCAGTGGGGCCAGGGAGGTGGGTTTTAGCACAGATACGCAGTATTTT. It codes for CATSGAREVGFSTDTQYF.

The chain recombines TRBV11-3 with TRBJ1-2; no clear D. Trimming took off 8 bases at V and 6 bases at J, with 7 bases between the two ends. This CDR3 is 10 amino acids long. The germline CDR1 and CDR2 sequences are SGHNT and YENEEA. The CDR3 is CASAVHGYTF. CDR3 DNA sequence: TGTGCCAGCGCGGTTCATGGCTACACCTTC.

In its sample, this clone was seen many times. The J gene is TRBJ1-5, the V gene TRBV2, with 9 bases fitting TRBD1. This CDR3 is 15 amino acids long. Germline V gives CDR1 SNHLY, CDR2 FYNNEI. V shed 6 bases, J shed 6 bases, and the junction held 9 bases outside the gene matches. CDR3 sequence (DNA): TGTGCCAGCAGAGAGGGACAGGGTTTCTCTCAGCCCCAGCATTTT. Residues: CASREGQGFSQPQHF.

The chain recombines TRBV27 with TRBJ2-5, with D hard to call. There are 13 residues in the CDR3. Germline lookup yields CDR1 MNHEY and CDR2 SMNVEV (reference sequence). The V gene lost 5 bases and the J gene lost 5 bases, with 12 bases spanning the gap. In DNA form, the CDR3 reads TGTGCCAGCAGTAGGCAAAGCGCGGAGACCCAGTACTTC. Protein: CASSRQSAETQYF.

The table lists this clone with a few counts. V and J are TRBV11-2 and TRBJ2-7, with D possibly being TRBD1 (7 bases). Trimming took off 2 bases at V and 4 bases at J, with 18 bases between the two ends. The CDR3 is 16 residues long. Germline CDR1 SGHAT, CDR2 FQNNGV. This CDR3 is CASSLILGQGGYEQYF. In DNA form, the CDR3 reads TGTGCCAGCAGCTTAATTTTGGGGCAGGGGGGATACGAGCAGTACTTC.

This clone showed up just once. The rearrangement links TRBV4-1 to TRBJ1-1, with a tentative D call TRBD1 (6 bases). The germline gives CDR1 MGHRA, CDR2 YSYEKL. V was pared by 3 bases and J by 4 bases, with 12 bases between. This CDR3 is built from 14 residues. This chain's CDR3 is CASSHLRGSTEAFF. In DNA form, the CDR3 reads TGCGCCAGCAGCCACCTCAGGGGTTCCACTGAAGCTTTCTTT.

This chain uses TRBV3-1 (or the pseudogene TRBV3-2) with TRBJ1-5; D unclear. The CDR3 is made up of 16 amino acids. V lost 0 bases, J lost 7 bases, and 16 bases lay in between. Germline V lookup: CDR1 LGHDT, CDR2 YNNKEL (reference sequence). The CDR3 DNA sequence: TGTGCCAGCAGCCAAGATGTCCCGGGTTTGAACCAGCCCCAGCATTTT. Its protein is CASSQDVPGLNQPQHF.

The CDR3 loop is CASSGDIGNTIYF. Here the CDR3 DNA reads TGTGCCAGCAGCGGGGACATCGGAAACACCATATATTTT. The V call is TRBV27, the J call TRBJ1-3; a possible D gene is TRBD1 (6 bases). The CDR3 extends over 13 amino acids. V lost 6 bases, J lost 4 bases, and 10 bases lay in between. Germline V gene sequence: CDR1 MNHEY, CDR2 SMNVEV (reference sequence).

The chain is built from TRBV13 and TRBJ2-7, with 7 bases identical to TRBD2. J gave up 4 bases and V 0 bases, and 3 bases lay outside the gene matches. The CDR3 has 14 amino acids. In germline, CDR1 is PRHDT, CDR2 FYEKMQ (reference sequence). The CDR3 here is CASSLGGGRYEQYF. The CDR3 DNA is TGTGCCAGCAGCTTAGGCGGCGGGAGATACGAGCAGTACTTC.

This chain joins TRBV9 and TRBJ2-3; D remains unclear. This CDR3 region has 15 residues. CDR1 SGDLS and CDR2 YYNGEE come from the germline V gene. The V end lost 5 bases, the J end lost 0 bases, and 13 bases lay between the germline ends. CDR3 loop: CASSGKRQSTDTQYF. CDR3 sequence (DNA): TGTGCCAGCAGTGGCAAGAGACAAAGCACAGATACGCAGTATTTT.

The CDR3 DNA is TGCGCCAGCAGCTTGGGCGGGGGCCCGAGTCAGCCCCAGCATTTT. Protein: CASSLGGGPSQPQHF. The rearrangement uses TRBV5-1 and TRBJ1-5; tentative D call: TRBD1 (6 bases). Looked up from germline, CDR1 is SGHRS and CDR2 is YFSETQ. V was trimmed by 0 bases and J by 6 bases, leaving 13 bases between them. The CDR3 is 15 residues long.

This clone has only a few counts. The chain employs TRBV11-2 and TRBJ2-3; TRBD1 matches 8 bases. The CDR3 sequence is 15 residues long. V lost 5 bases, J lost 3 bases, and 7 bases stayed unmatched. The germline gives CDR1 SGHAT, CDR2 FQNNGV. The CDR3 sequence: CASSPGQALTDTQYF. CDR3 in DNA: TGTGCCAGCAGCCCGGGACAGGCCCTTACAGATACGCAGTATTTT.

V usage is TRBV6-1 and J usage is TRBJ2-7; D is perhaps TRBD1 (5 bases). V lost 2 bases to trimming and J lost 2 bases, with 10 bases between them. Germline CDR1 and CDR2: MNHNS and SASEGT. The CDR3 spans 14 residues. The CDR3 is CASSEKGSAYEQYF. Written as DNA, the CDR3 is TGTGCCAGCAGTGAAAAGGGGTCGGCCTACGAGCAGTACTTC.

This clone has a handful of counts. CDR3 coding DNA: TGTGCCAGCAGTAAAACAGGGGCCTATGGCTACACCTTC. Translated: CASSKTGAYGYTF. This chain links TRBV12-3 or TRBV12-4 with TRBJ1-2; 7 bases are shared with TRBD1. CDR3 length: 13 residues. V lost 5 bases to trimming and J lost 4 bases; unmatched junction nucleotides: 4.

V gene TRBV5-8 combines with J gene TRBJ1-2; no definite D call. CDR1 and CDR2 from the germline V gene are SGHTS and YDEGEE. The length of the CDR3 is 16 residues. Trimming left V 1 base short and J 2 bases short, with 15 bases between. CDR3 nucleotide sequence: TGTGCCAGCAGCTTGAGGGAAACAGCGGGGAACTATGGCTACACCTTC. Translated, it gives CASSLRETAGNYGYTF.

The genes are TRBV7-2 and TRBJ1-1; D is undetermined. This CDR3 is built from 15 residues. CDR1 is SGHTA, CDR2 FQGNSA, per germline. Trimming took 2 bases from V and 2 from J, leaving 12 bases between them. This CDR3 reads CASSLTQVLNTEAFF. As DNA, the CDR3 is TGTGCCAGCAGCTTAACTCAGGTGCTAAACACTGAAGCTTTCTTT.

V and J are TRBV20-1 and TRBJ2-5; D gene ambiguous. CDR3 length: 11 residues. V was shortened by 3 bases and J by 2 bases, with 4 bases between the two germline ends. CDR1 and CDR2 from the germline V gene are DFQATT and SNEGSKA (reference sequence). CDR3 amino acids: CSAREQETQYF. The CDR3 DNA follows: TGCAGTGCTAGGGAGCAAGAGACCCAGTACTTC.

The rearrangement links TRBV2 to TRBJ2-5; 10 bases align to TRBD2. The germline CDR1 and CDR2 sequences are SNHLY and FYNNEI. CDR3 length: 14 residues. The junction had 2 bases not matched to a gene; V was cut back by 5 bases and J by 2 bases. The CDR3 nucleotides are TGTGCCAGCAGTAGCGGGAGGGGGCAAGAGACCCAGTACTTC. Protein sequence: CASSSGRGQETQYF.

The rearrangement links TRBV9 to TRBJ1-2, with TRBD1 matching 9 bases. The CDR3 runs 15 residues. J was trimmed by 8 bases and V by 1 base; bases with no gene match: 9. CDR1 is SGDLS, CDR2 YYNGEE, per germline. The CDR3: CASSVLGTGLEGYTF. The CDR3 coding sequence is TGTGCCAGCAGCGTACTTGGGACAGGGTTGGAAGGCTACACCTTC.

This chain uses TRBV19 with TRBJ1-2, with a tentative D call TRBD1 (5 bases). The CDR3 extends over 15 amino acids. Trimming cost V 2 bases and J 7 bases, with 17 bases left between them. The V gene's germline CDR1 is LNHDA and CDR2 SQIVND (reference sequence). In DNA, the CDR3 is TGTGCCAGTAGTATAACACCGACGGGGGACGGTGGCTACACCTTC. This codes for CASSITPTGDGGYTF. The full variable domain, in which reference TRBV19 and TRBJ1-2 provide the parts outside the CDR3, is DGGITQSPKYLFRKEGQNVTLSCEQNLNHDAMYWYRQDPGQGLRLIYYSQIVNDFQKGDIAEGYSVSREKKESFPLTVTSAQKNPTAFYLCASSITPTGDGGYTFGSGTRLTVV.

The rearrangement links TRBV20-1 to TRBJ2-5; 7 bases map to TRBD2. Germline trimming cut 3 bases from V and 5 bases from J; bases unmatched to any gene: 6. The CDR3 is 13 amino acids. Germline V gene lookup returns CDR1 DFQATT and CDR2 SNEGSKA (reference sequence). CDR3 protein: CSASRDYTETQYF. The CDR3 DNA reads TGCAGTGCTAGTAGGGACTACACGGAGACCCAGTACTTC.

The chain carries TRBV7-9 and TRBJ1-5; D gene uncertain. V lost 2 bases and J 9 bases, leaving 5 bases between the germline ends. Germline assignment: CDR1 SEHNR and CDR2 FQNEAQ (reference sequence). This CDR3 region has 11 residues. The CDR3 reads CASSLSGPQHF. The CDR3 DNA sequence: TGTGCCAGCAGCTTATCAGGGCCCCAGCATTTT.

The chain joins TRBV2 to TRBJ2-4; perhaps TRBD2 as D (5 bases). Trimming took off 3 bases at V and 2 bases at J, with 20 bases between the two ends. CDR1 is SNHLY and CDR2 is FYNNEI in the germline V gene. CDR3 length equals 18 residues. The CDR3 nucleotides read TGTGCCAGCAGTGATGGTAGTAGGGAGTACGTGACCAAAAACATTCAGTACTTC. Encoded protein: CASSDGSREYVTKNIQYF.